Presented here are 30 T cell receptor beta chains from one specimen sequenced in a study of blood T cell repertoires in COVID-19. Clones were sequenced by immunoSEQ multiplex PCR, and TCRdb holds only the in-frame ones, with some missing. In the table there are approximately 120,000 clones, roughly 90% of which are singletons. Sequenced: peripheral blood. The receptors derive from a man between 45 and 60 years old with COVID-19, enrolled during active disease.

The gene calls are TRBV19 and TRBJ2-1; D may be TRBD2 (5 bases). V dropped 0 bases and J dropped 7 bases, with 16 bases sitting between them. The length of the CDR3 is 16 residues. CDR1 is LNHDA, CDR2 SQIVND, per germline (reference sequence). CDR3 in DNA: TGTGCCAGTAGTATAGATTTTACGGGGAAAGGGAATGAGCAGTTCTTC. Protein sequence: CASSIDFTGKGNEQFF.

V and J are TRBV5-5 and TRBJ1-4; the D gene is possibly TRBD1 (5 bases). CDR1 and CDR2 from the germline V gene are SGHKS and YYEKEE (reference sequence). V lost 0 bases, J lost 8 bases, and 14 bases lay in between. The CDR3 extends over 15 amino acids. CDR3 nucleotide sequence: TGTGCCAGCAGCTTGGTGGGAGGGGAGGAGGAAAAACTGTTTTTT. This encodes CASSLVGGEEEKLFF. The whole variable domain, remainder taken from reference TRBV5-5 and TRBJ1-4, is DAGVTQSPTHLIKTRGQQVTLRCSPISGHKSVSWYQQVLGQGPQFIFQYYEKEERGRGNFPDRFSARQFPNYSSELNVNALLLGDSALYLCASSLVGGEEEKLFFGSGTQLSVL.

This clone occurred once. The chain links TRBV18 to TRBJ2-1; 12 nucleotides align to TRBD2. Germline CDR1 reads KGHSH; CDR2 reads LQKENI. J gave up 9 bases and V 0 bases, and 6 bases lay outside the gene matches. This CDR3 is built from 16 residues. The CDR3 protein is CASSPPASGRVGEQFF. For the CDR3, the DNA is TGTGCCAGCTCACCACCGGCTAGCGGGAGGGTCGGTGAGCAGTTCTTC.

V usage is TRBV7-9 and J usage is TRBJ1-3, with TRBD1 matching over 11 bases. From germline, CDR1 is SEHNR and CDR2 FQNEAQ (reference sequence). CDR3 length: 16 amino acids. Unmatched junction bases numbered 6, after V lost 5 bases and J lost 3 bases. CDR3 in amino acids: CASSVDRGRDGNTIYF. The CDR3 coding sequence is TGTGCCAGCAGCGTGGACAGGGGGCGCGATGGAAACACCATATATTTT. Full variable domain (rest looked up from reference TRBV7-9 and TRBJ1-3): DTGVSQNPRHKITKRGQNVTFRCDPISEHNRLYWYRQTLGQGPEFLTYFQNEAQLEKSRLLSDRFSAERPKGSFSTLEIQRTEQGDSAMYLCASSVDRGRDGNTIYFGEGSWLTVV.

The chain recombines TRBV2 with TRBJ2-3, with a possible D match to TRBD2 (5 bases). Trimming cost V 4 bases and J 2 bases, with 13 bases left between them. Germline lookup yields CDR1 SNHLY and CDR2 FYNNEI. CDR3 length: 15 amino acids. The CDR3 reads CASSGRGLFTDTQYF. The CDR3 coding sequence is TGTGCCAGCAGTGGTCGCGGGCTCTTCACAGATACGCAGTATTTT.

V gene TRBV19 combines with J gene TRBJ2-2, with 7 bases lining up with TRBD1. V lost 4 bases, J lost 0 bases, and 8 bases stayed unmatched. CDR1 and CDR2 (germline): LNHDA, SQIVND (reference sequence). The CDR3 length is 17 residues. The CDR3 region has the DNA TGTGCCAGTAGTAAGGGGACAGCGTTCGCGAACACCGGGGAGCTGTTTTTT. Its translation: CASSKGTAFANTGELFF.

Here the CDR3 DNA reads TGTGCCAGTAGTATAGTACTAGCGGGAGGGCCCCTTTGGAATGAGCAGTTCTTC. Encoded protein: CASSIVLAGGPLWNEQFF. The genes are TRBV19 and TRBJ2-1; TRBD2 matches 13 bases. Trimming at V came to 1 base and at J to 7 bases, leaving 10 bases not matched to a gene. The CDR3 runs 18 residues. Germline CDR1 LNHDA, CDR2 SQIVND (reference sequence).

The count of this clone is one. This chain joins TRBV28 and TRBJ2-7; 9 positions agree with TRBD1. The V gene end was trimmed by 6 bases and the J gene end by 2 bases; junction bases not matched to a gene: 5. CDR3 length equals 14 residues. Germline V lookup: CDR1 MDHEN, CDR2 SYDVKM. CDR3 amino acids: CASRAGTGTYEQYF. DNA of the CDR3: TGTGCCAGCAGAGCCGGGACAGGGACCTACGAGCAGTACTTC.

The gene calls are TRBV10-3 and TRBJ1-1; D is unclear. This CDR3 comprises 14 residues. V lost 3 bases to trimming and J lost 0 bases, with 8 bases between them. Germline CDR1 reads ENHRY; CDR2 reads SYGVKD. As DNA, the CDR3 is TGTGCCATCAGTGACCTACGTATGAACACTGAAGCTTTCTTT. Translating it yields CAISDLRMNTEAFF.

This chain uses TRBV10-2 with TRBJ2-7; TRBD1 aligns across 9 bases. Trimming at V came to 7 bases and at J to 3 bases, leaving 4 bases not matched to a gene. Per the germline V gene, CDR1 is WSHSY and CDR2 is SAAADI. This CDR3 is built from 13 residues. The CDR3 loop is CASKGQGHYEQYV. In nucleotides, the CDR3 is TGCGCCAGCAAAGGACAGGGGCACTACGAGCAGTACGTC.

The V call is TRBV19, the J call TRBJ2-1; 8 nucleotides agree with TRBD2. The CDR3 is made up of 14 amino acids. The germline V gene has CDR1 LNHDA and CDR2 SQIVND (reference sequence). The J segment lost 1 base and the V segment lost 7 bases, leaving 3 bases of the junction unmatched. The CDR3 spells CASNSGDSYNEQFF. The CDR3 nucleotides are TGTGCCAGTAATAGCGGGGATTCCTACAATGAGCAGTTCTTC.

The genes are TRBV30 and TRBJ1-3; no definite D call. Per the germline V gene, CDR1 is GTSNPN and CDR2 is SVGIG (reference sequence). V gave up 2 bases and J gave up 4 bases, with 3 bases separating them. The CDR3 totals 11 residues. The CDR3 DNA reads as TGTGCCTGGAGTCCGGGAAACACCATATATTTT. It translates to CAWSPGNTIYF. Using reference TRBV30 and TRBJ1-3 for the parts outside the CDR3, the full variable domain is SQTIHQWPATLVQPVGSPLSLECTVEGTSNPNLYWYRQAAGRGLQLLFYSVGIGQISSEVPQNLSASRPQDRQFILSSKKLLLSDSGFYLCAWSPGNTIYFGEGSWLTVV.

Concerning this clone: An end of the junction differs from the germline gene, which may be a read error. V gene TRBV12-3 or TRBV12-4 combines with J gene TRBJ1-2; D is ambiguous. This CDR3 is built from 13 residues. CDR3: CASSLGSTRRRLF. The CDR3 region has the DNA TGTGCCAGCAGTTTAGGGTCGACTAGGCGGCGCCTCTTC.

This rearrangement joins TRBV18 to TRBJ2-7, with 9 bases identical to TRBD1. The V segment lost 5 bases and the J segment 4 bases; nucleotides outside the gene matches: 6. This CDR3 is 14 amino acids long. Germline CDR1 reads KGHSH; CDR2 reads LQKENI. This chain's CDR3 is CASSTGTGMYEQYV. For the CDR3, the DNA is TGTGCCAGCTCAACCGGGACAGGGATGTACGAGCAGTACGTC.

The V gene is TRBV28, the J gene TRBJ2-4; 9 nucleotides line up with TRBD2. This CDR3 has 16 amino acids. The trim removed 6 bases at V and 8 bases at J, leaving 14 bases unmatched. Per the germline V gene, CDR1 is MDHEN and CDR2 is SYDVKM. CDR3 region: CASSPARSGSLDIQYF. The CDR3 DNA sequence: TGTGCCAGCAGCCCAGCCCGTAGCGGGAGTTTGGACATTCAGTACTTC.

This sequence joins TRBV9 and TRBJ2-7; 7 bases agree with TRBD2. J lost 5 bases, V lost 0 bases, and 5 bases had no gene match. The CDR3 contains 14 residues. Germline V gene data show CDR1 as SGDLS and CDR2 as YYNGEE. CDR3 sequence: CASSVVGGSDEQYF. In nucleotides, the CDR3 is TGTGCCAGCAGCGTAGTAGGCGGGAGTGACGAGCAGTACTTC.

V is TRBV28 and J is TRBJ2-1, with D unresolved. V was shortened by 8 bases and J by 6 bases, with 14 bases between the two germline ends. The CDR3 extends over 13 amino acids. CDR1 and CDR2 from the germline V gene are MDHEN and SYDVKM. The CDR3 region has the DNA TGTGCCAGCGGAGTTTTGAGCCCCAATGAGCAGTTCTTC. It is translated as CASGVLSPNEQFF.

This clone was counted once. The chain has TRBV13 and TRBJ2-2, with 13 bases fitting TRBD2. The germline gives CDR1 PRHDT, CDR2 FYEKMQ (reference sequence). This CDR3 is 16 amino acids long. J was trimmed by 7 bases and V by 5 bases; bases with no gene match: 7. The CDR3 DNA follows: TGTGCCAGCAGCCTACTAGCGGGAGGGAAGTTCGGGGAGCTGTTTTTT. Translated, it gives CASSLLAGGKFGELFF.

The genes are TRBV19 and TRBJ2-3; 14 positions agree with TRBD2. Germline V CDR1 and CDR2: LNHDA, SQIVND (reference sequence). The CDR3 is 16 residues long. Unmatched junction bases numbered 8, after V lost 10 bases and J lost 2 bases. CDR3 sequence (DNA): TGTGCCACAAAATCGGGACTAGCGGGAGTCACAGATACGCAGTATTTT. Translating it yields CATKSGLAGVTDTQYF.

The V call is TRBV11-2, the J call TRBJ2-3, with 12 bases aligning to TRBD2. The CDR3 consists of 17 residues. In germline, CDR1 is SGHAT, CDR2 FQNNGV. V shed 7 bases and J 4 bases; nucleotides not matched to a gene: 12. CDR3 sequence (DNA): TGTGCCAGCAACCTCCGATTTCTAGCGGGAGGGGCAGATACGCAGTATTTT. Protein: CASNLRFLAGGADTQYF.

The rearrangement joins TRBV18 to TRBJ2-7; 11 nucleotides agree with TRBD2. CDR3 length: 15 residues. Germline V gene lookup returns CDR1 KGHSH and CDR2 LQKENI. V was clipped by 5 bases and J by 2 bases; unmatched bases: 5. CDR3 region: CASSSLAGATYEQYV. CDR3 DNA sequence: TGTGCCAGCTCATCACTAGCGGGAGCCACCTACGAGCAGTACGTC.

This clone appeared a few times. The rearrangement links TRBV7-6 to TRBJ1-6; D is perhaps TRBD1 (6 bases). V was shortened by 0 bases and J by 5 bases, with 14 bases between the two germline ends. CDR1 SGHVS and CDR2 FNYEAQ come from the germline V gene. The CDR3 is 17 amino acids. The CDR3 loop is CASSLAVRTDDNSPLHF. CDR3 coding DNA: TGTGCCAGCAGCTTAGCGGTCCGGACAGACGATAATTCACCCCTCCACTTT.

In DNA form, the CDR3 reads TGTGCCAGCAGCGTGGGTCTAACAGGGTCCAACACCATATATTTT. Encoded protein: CASSVGLTGSNTIYF. This chain uses TRBV9 with TRBJ1-3, with D tentatively TRBD1 (6 bases). The V end lost 2 bases, the J end lost 7 bases, and 16 bases lay between the germline ends. CDR3 size: 15 residues. CDR1 and CDR2 (germline): SGDLS, YYNGEE.

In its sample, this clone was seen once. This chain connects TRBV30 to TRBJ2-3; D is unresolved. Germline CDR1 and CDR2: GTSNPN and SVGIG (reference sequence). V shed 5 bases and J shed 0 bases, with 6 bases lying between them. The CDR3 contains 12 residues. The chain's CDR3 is CAWGTSTDTQYF. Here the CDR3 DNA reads TGTGCCTGGGGCACTAGCACAGATACGCAGTATTTT.

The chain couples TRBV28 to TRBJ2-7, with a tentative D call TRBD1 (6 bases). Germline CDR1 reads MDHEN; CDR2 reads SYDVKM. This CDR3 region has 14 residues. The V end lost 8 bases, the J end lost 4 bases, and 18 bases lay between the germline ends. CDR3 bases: TGTGCCAGCCACCAGGGGCAGGATGGGTACGAGCAGTACTTC. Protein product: CASHQGQDGYEQYF.

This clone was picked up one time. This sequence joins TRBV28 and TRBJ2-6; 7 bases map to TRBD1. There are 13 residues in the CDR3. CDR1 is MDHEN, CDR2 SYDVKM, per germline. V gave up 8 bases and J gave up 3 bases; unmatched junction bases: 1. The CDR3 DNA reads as TGTGCCAGCGGACAGGTTGGGGCCAACGTCCTGACTTTC. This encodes CASGQVGANVLTF.

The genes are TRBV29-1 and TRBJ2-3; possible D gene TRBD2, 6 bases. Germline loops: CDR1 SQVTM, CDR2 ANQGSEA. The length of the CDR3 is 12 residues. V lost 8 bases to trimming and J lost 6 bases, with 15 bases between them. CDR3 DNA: TGCAGCTCCACCCCTGGAGGGGATACGCAGTATTTT. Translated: CSSTPGGDTQYF.

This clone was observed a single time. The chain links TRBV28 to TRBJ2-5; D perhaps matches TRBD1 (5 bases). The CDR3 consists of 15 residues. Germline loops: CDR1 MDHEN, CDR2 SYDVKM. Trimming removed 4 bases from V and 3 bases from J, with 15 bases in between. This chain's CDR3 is CASSSQGSPKETQYF. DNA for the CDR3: TGTGCCAGCAGTTCCCAGGGATCACCAAAAGAGACCCAGTACTTC.

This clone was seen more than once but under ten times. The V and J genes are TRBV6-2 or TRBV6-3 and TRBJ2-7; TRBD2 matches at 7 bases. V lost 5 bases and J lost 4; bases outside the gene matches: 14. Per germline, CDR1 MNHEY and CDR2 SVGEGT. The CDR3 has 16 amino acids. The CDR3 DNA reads TGTGCCAGCAGTAAGGGAGGGATAGCGGAAAGTTACGAGCAGTACTTC. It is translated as CASSKGGIAESYEQYF.

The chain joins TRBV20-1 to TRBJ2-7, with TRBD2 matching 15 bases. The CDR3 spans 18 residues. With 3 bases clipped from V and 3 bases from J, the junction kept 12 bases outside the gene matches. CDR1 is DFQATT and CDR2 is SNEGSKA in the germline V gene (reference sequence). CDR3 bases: TGCAGTGCTAGTTCTAGGTGGGGACTAGCGGGAGGAAACTACGAGCAGTACTTC. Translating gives CSASSRWGLAGGNYEQYF.